Each of the 21 T cell receptor beta chains below was sequenced from the same sample in a study of blood T cell repertoires in COVID-19 (dated by TCRdb to about 2020). The library was made by the immunoSEQ multiplex PCR assay. Held by TCRdb, this immuneACCESS table contains in-frame sequences only and omits some clones. Under half of the omission traces to an unresolved V gene where checked; the cause of the rest is unknown. For this sample there are approximately 110,000 clones; 70% to 90% appear just once. Clones ranked in the top ten supply around 1.2% of the sample. Sequencing was done on a sample of peripheral blood. The receptors were sampled from a human donor in a cohort sampled during active COVID-19.

V usage is TRBV9 and J usage is TRBJ2-1, with 7 bases that match TRBD2. Germline V gives CDR1 SGDLS, CDR2 YYNGEE. This CDR3 contains 16 residues. J lost 1 base, V lost 3 bases, and 7 bases had no gene match. The CDR3 DNA reads as TGTGCCAGCAGCGCCCTGGGGACTATTTCCTACAATGAGCAGTTCTTC. This sequence encodes CASSALGTISYNEQFF. The entire variable domain, with the rest obtained from reference TRBV9 and TRBJ2-1, is as follows: DSGVTQTPKHLITATGQRVTLRCSPRSGDLSVYWYQQSLDQGLQFLIQYYNGEERAKGNILERFSAQQFPDLHSELNLSSLELGDSALYFCASSALGTISYNEQFFGPGTRLTVL.

The chain couples TRBV7-8 to TRBJ1-5; D gene ambiguous. Germline loops: CDR1 SGHVS, CDR2 FQNEAQ. Trimming left V 5 bases short and J 0 bases short, with 14 bases between. This CDR3 is 16 amino acids long. CDR3 sequence reads: CASSLSQQYSNQPQHF. Written as DNA, the CDR3 is TGTGCCAGCAGCCTTTCCCAACAGTATAGCAATCAGCCCCAGCATTTT.

The chain joins TRBV9 to TRBJ1-2, with D maybe TRBD1 (6 bases). The CDR3 has 16 residues. Germline values: CDR1 SGDLS, CDR2 YYNGEE. V was clipped by 3 bases and J by 5 bases, with 20 bases between them. The CDR3 sequence: CASSAEQGALRYGYTF. DNA of the CDR3: TGTGCCAGCAGCGCGGAACAGGGCGCCTTGAGGTATGGCTACACCTTC.

This clone was seen only once. The chain has TRBV27 and TRBJ2-3, with TRBD2 identical over 12 bases. The CDR3 loop spans 17 amino acids. Germline V gene data show CDR1 as MNHEY and CDR2 as SMNVEV (reference sequence). J gave up 0 bases and V 5 bases, and 6 bases lay outside the gene matches. The DNA of the CDR3 is TGTGCCAGCAGTGGACTAGCGGGGATCCTTAGCACAGATACGCAGTATTTT. Its translation: CASSGLAGILSTDTQYF.

V gene TRBV18 combines with J gene TRBJ2-5; D is unresolved. The length of the CDR3 is 14 residues. Trimming stripped 3 bases from V and 5 bases from J, with 13 bases between. CDR1 is KGHSH and CDR2 is LQKENI in the germline V gene. This CDR3 reads CASSPRNAVETQYF. The CDR3 nucleotides are TGTGCCAGCTCACCCCGGAACGCGGTGGAGACCCAGTACTTC.

This clone was detected only once. V is TRBV20-1 and J is TRBJ2-5; no firm D call. V shed 3 bases and J shed 5 bases, with 4 bases lying between them. Germline loops: CDR1 DFQATT, CDR2 SNEGSKA (reference sequence). CDR3 size: 10 residues. CDR3 amino acids: CSASSETQYF. Here the CDR3 DNA reads TGCAGTGCTAGCTCGGAGACCCAGTACTTC.

V usage is TRBV5-5 and J usage is TRBJ1-5; D uncertain. The CDR3 runs 15 residues. V shed 0 bases and J shed 0 bases, with 7 bases lying between them. Germline values: CDR1 SGHKS, CDR2 YYEKEE (reference sequence). CDR3 in amino acids: CASSLVTGSNQPQHF. The CDR3 nucleotides read TGTGCCAGCAGCTTGGTTACTGGTAGCAATCAGCCCCAGCATTTT.

The chain joins TRBV7-8 to TRBJ2-2, with D tentatively TRBD1 (5 bases). With 5 bases removed from V and 1 base from J, the gap between germline ends came to 14 bases. Germline CDR1 is SGHVS and CDR2 is FQNEAQ. The CDR3 extends over 16 amino acids. The CDR3 bases are TGTGCCAGCAGCCTAAGGGAAACAGGGAACACCGGGGAGCTGTTTTTT. As protein: CASSLRETGNTGELFF. Supplemented by reference TRBV7-8 and TRBJ2-2, the full variable domain reads GAGVSQSPRYKVAKRGQDVALRCDPISGHVSLFWYQQALGQGPEFLTYFQNEAQLDKSGLPSDRFFAERPEGSVSTLKIQRTQQEDSAVYLCASSLRETGNTGELFFGEGSRLTVL.

The chain uses TRBV27 and TRBJ1-6, with 12 nucleotides matching TRBD1. Germline-derived CDR1 and CDR2 are MNHEY and SMNVEV (reference sequence). Trimming removed 5 bases from V and 2 bases from J; junction bases left unmatched: 7. The CDR3 has 18 amino acids. The DNA of the CDR3 is TGTGCCAGCAGTACAGACCGGGACAGGGGGCCCTATAATTCACCCCTCCACTTT. Translating it yields CASSTDRDRGPYNSPLHF.

This chain joins TRBV12-5 and TRBJ1-2; 7 nucleotides match TRBD1. In germline, CDR1 is LGHNT, CDR2 FRNRAP. This CDR3 has 15 residues. Unmatched junction bases numbered 13, after V lost 8 bases and J lost 4 bases. The CDR3 DNA reads TGTGCTAGTAACGGTGACAGGGTAATTCCCTATGGCTACACCTTC. Translation gives CASNGDRVIPYGYTF. The whole variable domain, remainder taken from reference TRBV12-5 and TRBJ1-2, is DARVTQTPRHKVTEMGQEVTMRCQPILGHNTVFWYRQTMMQGLELLAYFRNRAPLDDSGMPKDRFSAEMPDATLATLKIQPSEPRDSAVYFCASNGDRVIPYGYTFGSGTRLTVV.

The V and J genes are TRBV4-2 and TRBJ2-5, with TRBD2 matching 7 bases. This CDR3 comprises 17 residues. The germline gives CDR1 LGHNA, CDR2 YNFKEQ. V lost 0 bases and J lost 2; bases outside the gene matches: 9. CDR3 sequence reads: CASSQEGGVLGQETQYF. DNA for the CDR3: TGTGCCAGCAGCCAAGAGGGGGGGGTACTAGGACAAGAGACCCAGTACTTC.

J is TRBJ1-2 and V is TRBV7-9; weak D call: TRBD1 (5 bases). The V end was cut by 2 bases, the J end by 7 bases, with 11 bases between. Germline V gene lookup returns CDR1 SEHNR and CDR2 FQNEAQ (reference sequence). The CDR3 contains 13 residues. The CDR3 reads CASSLPGVGGYTF. Here the CDR3 DNA reads TGTGCCAGCAGCTTACCGGGGGTTGGTGGCTACACCTTC.

This clone appeared once. CDR3 sequence reads: CASSTGQNNSNQPQHF. The CDR3 region has the DNA TGTGCCAGCAGCACCGGACAGAACAATAGCAATCAGCCCCAGCATTTT. V gene TRBV21-1 combines with J gene TRBJ1-5; whether TRBD1, the table's D call, matches the DNA was not checked. TRBV21-1 is recorded as a pseudogene. CDR3 length: 16 amino acids.

The rearrangement uses TRBV19 and TRBJ1-4; 7 positions agree with TRBD1. V shed 1 base and J 3 bases; nucleotides not matched to a gene: 2. Germline V gene sequence: CDR1 LNHDA, CDR2 SQIVND (reference sequence). The CDR3 length is 15 residues. CDR3 sequence reads: CASSIGDSPNEKLFF. In nucleotides, the CDR3 is TGTGCCAGTAGTATAGGGGACAGCCCTAATGAAAAACTGTTTTTT.

V usage is TRBV7-9 and J usage is TRBJ1-2; 11 nucleotides line up with TRBD1. CDR1 and CDR2 (germline): SEHNR, FQNEAQ (reference sequence). The CDR3 spans 13 residues. V shed 1 base and J 8 bases; nucleotides not matched to a gene: 0. CDR3 in DNA: TGTGCCAGCAGCTTAGGGACAGGGGGCGGCTACACCTTC. Protein product: CASSLGTGGGYTF.

The rearrangement joins TRBV19 to TRBJ2-3; possible D gene TRBD2, 5 bases. The V gene lost 0 bases and the J gene lost 3 bases, with 13 bases spanning the gap. Germline V CDR1 and CDR2: LNHDA, SQIVND (reference sequence). The CDR3 loop spans 16 amino acids. The CDR3 coding sequence is TGTGCCAGTAGTATAGATCGGGGTCGGATGACAGATACGCAGTATTTT. Translated, it gives CASSIDRGRMTDTQYF.

The chain is built from TRBV12-3 or TRBV12-4 and TRBJ2-7; D not certain. The ends were cut back, 6 bases at V and 3 bases at J, with 6 bases in the middle. This CDR3 comprises 11 residues. The CDR3 region has the DNA TGTGCCAGCAGCACAAACTACGAGCAGTACTTC. This encodes CASSTNYEQYF.

This clone was detected only once. The chain links TRBV7-3 to TRBJ2-3, with D hard to call. The CDR3 contains 16 residues. Deletions cut 0 bases from V and 1 base from J, with 11 bases between. Germline lookup yields CDR1 SGHTA and CDR2 FQGTGA. CDR3 bases: TGTGCCAGCAGCTTAACTAGTGGCGGAGGCACAGATACGCAGTATTTT. It encodes CASSLTSGGGTDTQYF.

The chain couples TRBV18 to TRBJ1-2; 7 nucleotides agree with TRBD1. There are 15 residues in the CDR3. The ends lost 4 bases at V and 6 bases at J; junction bases unmatched: 11. Germline V lookup: CDR1 KGHSH, CDR2 LQKENI. The CDR3 reads CASSRPLTGYHGYTF. The CDR3 bases are TGTGCCAGCTCACGGCCGTTGACAGGGTATCATGGCTACACCTTC.

The count of this clone is one. This chain links TRBV4-1 with TRBJ1-1; 8 bases are a match to TRBD1. The CDR3 loop spans 15 amino acids. After removal of 4 bases from V and 4 bases from J, the junction contained 8 bases not matched to a gene. Germline V gives CDR1 MGHRA, CDR2 YSYEKL. The CDR3 region is CASSLTQGAPTEAFF. DNA of the CDR3: TGCGCCAGCAGCCTCACGCAGGGGGCGCCCACTGAAGCTTTCTTT.

Only one count was recorded for this clone. This chain uses TRBV5-5 with TRBJ1-5; D uncertain. Trimming took 1 base from V and 5 from J, leaving 10 bases between them. CDR3 length: 14 residues. Germline values: CDR1 SGHKS, CDR2 YYEKEE (reference sequence). CDR3 nucleotides: TGTGCCAGCAGCTTGATTCAGGAAGATCAGCCCCAGCATTTT. Protein: CASSLIQEDQPQHF.